The text below deals with one T cell receptor (beta chain). Its antigen is not known. A read error may produce the germline difference seen at one junction end. The data belong to a study of tumor and adjacent non-tumor tissue in lung cancer. This sample's RNA came from whole unsorted tissue. Whole-study findings and limits: Top 100 clones took a larger repertoire share in normal lung.

A modified ARM-PCR protocol with three rounds of nested PCR amplified TCRbeta. Each CDR3 protein is one row after TCRdb ran MiXCR on the multiplex PCR reads. This table holds around 99,000 distinct CDR3 sequences, roughly 73% found once. This CDR3 has 15 residues. Germline V lookup: CDR1 MDHEN, CDR2 SYDVKM. Sequencing was carried out using lung tumor tissue. This TCR was recovered from a woman between 55 and 75 years old with non-small cell lung cancer. J is TRBJ1-1 and V is TRBV28; D might be TRBD1 (6 bases). The CDR3 nucleotides are TGTGCTAGCAGACCACAGGGACCCACTATCACTGAAGCTTTATTT. Translated, it gives CASRPQGPTITEALF.